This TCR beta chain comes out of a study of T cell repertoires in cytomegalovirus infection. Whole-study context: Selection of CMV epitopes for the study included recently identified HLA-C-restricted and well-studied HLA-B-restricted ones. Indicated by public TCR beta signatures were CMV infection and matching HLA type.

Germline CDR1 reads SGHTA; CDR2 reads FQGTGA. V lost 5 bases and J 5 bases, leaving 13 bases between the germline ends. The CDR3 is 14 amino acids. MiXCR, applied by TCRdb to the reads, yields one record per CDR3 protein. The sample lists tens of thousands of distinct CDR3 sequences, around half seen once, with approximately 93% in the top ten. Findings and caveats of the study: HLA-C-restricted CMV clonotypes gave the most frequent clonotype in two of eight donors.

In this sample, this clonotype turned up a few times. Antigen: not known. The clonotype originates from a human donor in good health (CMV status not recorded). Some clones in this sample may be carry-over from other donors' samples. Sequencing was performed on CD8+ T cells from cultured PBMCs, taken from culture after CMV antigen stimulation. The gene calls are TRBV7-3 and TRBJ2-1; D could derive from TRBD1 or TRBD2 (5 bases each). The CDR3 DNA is TGTGCCAGCAGCCCCTCGGGGCGAAACAATGAGCAGTTCTTC. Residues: CASSPSGRNNEQFF.